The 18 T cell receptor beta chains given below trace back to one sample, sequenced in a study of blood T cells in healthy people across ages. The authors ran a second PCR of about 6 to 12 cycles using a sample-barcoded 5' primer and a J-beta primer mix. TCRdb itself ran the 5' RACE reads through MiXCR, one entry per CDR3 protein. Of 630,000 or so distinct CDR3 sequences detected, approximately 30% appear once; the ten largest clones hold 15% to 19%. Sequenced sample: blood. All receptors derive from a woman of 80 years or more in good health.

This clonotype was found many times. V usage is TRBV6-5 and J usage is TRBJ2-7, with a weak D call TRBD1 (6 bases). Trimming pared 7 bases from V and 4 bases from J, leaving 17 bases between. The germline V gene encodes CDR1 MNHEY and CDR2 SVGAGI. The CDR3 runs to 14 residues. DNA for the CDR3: TGTGCCAGCAAGAGGGCAGGGGACGTTTACGAGCAGTACTTC. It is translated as CASKRAGDVYEQYF.

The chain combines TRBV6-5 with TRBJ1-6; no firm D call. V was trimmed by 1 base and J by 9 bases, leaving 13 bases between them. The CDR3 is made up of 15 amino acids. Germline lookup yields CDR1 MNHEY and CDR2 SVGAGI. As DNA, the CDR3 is TGTGCCAGCAGTTACTTCCCGGGGTCGAGTTCACCCCTCCACTTT. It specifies CASSYFPGSSSPLHF.

The CDR3 DNA reads as TGTGCCAGCAGCTTACGACTAGCGCAGACCCAGTACTTC. Residues: CASSLRLAQTQYF. J is TRBJ2-5 and V is TRBV7-2, with TRBD2 matching 8 bases. Losses at the gene ends were 2 bases for V and 6 bases for J; bases not matched to a gene: 2. Germline V lookup: CDR1 SGHTA, CDR2 FQGNSA. The CDR3 consists of 13 residues.

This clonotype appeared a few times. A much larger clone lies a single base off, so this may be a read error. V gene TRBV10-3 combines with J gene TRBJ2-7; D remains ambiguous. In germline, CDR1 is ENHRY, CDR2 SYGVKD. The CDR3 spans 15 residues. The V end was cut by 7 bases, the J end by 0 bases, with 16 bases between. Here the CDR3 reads CAIKTTAIDSYEQYF. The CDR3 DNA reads TGTGCCATCAAAACCACAGCTATTGACTCCTACGAGCAGTACTTC.

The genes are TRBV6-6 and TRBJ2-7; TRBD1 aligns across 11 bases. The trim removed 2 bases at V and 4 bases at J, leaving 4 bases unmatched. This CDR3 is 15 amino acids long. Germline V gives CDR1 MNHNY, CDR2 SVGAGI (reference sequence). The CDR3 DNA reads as TGTGCCAGCAGTTACGATGGACAGGGGGCGTACGAGCAGTACTTC. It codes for CASSYDGQGAYEQYF.

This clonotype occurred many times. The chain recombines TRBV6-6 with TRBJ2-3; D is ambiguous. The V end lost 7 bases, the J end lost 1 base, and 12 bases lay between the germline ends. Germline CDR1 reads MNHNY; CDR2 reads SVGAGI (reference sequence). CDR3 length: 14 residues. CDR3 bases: TGTGCCAGCACCCCCTTTGGGCGCACAGATACGCAGTATTTT. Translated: CASTPFGRTDTQYF.

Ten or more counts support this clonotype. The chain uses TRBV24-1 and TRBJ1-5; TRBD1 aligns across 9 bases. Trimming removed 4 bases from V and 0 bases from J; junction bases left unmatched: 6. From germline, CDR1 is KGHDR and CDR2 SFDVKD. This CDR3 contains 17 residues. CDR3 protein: CATSDRTGANSNQPQHF. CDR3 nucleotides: TGTGCCACCAGTGACCGGACAGGGGCCAATAGCAATCAGCCCCAGCATTTT.

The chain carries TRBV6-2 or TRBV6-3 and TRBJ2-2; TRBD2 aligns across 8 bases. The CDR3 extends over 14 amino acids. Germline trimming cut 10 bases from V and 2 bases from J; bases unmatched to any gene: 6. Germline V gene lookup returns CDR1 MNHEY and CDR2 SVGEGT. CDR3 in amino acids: CATTGLGNTGELFF. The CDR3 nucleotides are TGTGCCACCACGGGACTAGGCAACACCGGGGAGCTGTTTTTT.

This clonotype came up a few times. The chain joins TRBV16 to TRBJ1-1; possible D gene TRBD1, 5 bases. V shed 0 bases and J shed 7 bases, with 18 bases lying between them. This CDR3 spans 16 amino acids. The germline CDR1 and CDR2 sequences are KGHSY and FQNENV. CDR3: CASSQSNARVSGEAFF. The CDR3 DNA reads TGTGCCAGCAGCCAATCAAACGCCAGGGTCTCTGGTGAAGCTTTCTTT.

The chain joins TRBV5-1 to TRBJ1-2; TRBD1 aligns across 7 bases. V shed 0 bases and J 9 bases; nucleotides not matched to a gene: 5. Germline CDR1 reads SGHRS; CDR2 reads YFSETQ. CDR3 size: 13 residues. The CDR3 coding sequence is TGCGCCAGCAGCTTGGAACAGGGGCTGAGCTACACCTTC. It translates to CASSLEQGLSYTF.

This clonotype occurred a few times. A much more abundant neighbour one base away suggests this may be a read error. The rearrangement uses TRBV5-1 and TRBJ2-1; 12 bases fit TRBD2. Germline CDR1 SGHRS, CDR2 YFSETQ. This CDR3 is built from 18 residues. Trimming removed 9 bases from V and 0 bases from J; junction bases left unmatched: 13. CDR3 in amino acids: CANSQGLAGSSSYNEQFF. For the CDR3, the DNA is TGCGCCAACAGTCAGGGACTAGCGGGTTCTAGCTCCTACAATGAGCAGTTCTTC.

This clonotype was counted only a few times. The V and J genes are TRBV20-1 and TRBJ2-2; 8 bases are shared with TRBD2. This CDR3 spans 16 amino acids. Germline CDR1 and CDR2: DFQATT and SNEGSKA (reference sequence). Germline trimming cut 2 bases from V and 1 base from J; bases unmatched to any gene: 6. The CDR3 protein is CSARPPGTRNTGELFF. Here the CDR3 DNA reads TGCAGTGCTAGACCACCCGGGACTAGGAACACCGGGGAGCTGTTTTTT.

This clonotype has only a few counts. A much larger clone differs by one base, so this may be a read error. The CDR3 DNA reads TGCAGTGCTCCAATCGGCAGAAACTATGGCTACACCTTC. This translates into CSAPIGRNYGYTF. The V call is TRBV20-1, the J call TRBJ1-2; D is unclear. The CDR3 extends over 13 amino acids. Deletions cut 5 bases from V and 2 bases from J, with 12 bases between. The germline CDR1 and CDR2 sequences are DFQATT and SNEGSKA (reference sequence).

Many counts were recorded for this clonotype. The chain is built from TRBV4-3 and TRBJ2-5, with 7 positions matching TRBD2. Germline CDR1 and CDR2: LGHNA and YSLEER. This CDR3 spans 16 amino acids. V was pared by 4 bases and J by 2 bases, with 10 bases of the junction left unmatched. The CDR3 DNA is TGCGCCAGCAGCCGCAAGCACGGGGAGGGGCAAGAGACCCAGTACTTC. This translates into CASSRKHGEGQETQYF.

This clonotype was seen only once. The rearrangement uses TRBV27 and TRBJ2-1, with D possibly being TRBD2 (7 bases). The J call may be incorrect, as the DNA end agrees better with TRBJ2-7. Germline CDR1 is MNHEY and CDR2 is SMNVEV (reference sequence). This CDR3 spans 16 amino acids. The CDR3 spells CASSLSGGGAYNEQYF. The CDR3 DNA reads TGTGCCAGCAGTTTATCGGGCGGGGGCGCCTACAATGAGCAGTACTTC.

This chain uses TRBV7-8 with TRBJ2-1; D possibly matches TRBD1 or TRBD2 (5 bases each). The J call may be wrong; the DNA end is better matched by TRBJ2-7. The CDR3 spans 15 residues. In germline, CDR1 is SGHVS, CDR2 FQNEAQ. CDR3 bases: TGTGCCAGCAGCGTTAAGGGACGCCTCGACAATGAGCAGTACTTC. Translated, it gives CASSVKGRLDNEQYF.

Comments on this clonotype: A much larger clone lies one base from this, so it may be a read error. CDR3 sequence (DNA): TGCAGTGCTAGAGGCGGCGGGGGGACGGGTAGTGAGCAGTACTTC. It specifies CSARGGGGTGSEQYF. V gene TRBV20-1 combines with J gene TRBJ2-1; 8 bases align to TRBD2. The end of the DNA fits TRBJ2-7 better, so the J call may be wrong. This CDR3 spans 15 amino acids. The germline CDR1 and CDR2 sequences are DFQATT and SNEGSKA (reference sequence).

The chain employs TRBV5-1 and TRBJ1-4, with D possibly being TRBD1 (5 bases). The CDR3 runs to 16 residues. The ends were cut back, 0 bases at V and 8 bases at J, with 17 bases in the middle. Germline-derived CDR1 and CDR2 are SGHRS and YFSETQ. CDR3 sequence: CASSLVLGGSGEKLFF. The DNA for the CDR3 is TGCGCCAGCAGCTTGGTCCTCGGAGGGTCAGGGGAAAAACTGTTTTTT.